The 7 T cell receptor beta chains below were found in one sample sequenced in a study of cytomegalovirus exposure and HLA in healthy donors. The PCR had 60 Vbeta and 13 Jbeta primers. The data were produced by immunoSEQ multiplex PCR, yet TCRdb's version contains in-frame clones alone and is incomplete. This sample has tens of thousands of clones; around 84% occur once, and the top ten carry approximately 17%. The sequenced sample consisted of PBMCs. These receptor sequences come from a man aged 70 or older in good health and CMV-seropositive.

This clone has a handful of counts. This chain uses TRBV5-1 with TRBJ2-2, with D perhaps TRBD2 (6 bases). The V gene's germline CDR1 is SGHRS and CDR2 YFSETQ. The germline V and J ends were trimmed by 2 bases and 1 base, with 9 bases remaining between them. The length of the CDR3 is 15 residues. CDR3 residues: CASSFSGVNTGELFF. In DNA form, the CDR3 reads TGCGCCAGCAGCTTTTCGGGGGTGAACACCGGGGAGCTGTTTTTT.

This chain connects TRBV12-5 to TRBJ2-3; 9 positions match TRBD2. With 4 bases clipped from V and 7 bases from J, the junction kept 9 bases outside the gene matches. The CDR3 length is 15 residues. The germline CDR1 and CDR2 sequences are LGHNT and FRNRAP. CDR3 sequence: CASGSISGGRYTQYF. CDR3 coding DNA: TGTGCTAGTGGTTCGATTAGCGGGGGAAGATATACGCAGTATTTT.

The chain links TRBV2 to TRBJ2-7, with TRBD1 matching 7 bases. This CDR3 contains 14 residues. J lost 3 bases, V lost 6 bases, and 8 bases had no gene match. CDR1 is SNHLY, CDR2 FYNNEI, per germline. For the CDR3, the DNA is TGTGCCAGCAGCACAGGGACAGAGATCTACGAGCAGTACTTC. Its protein is CASSTGTEIYEQYF.

This clone was counted a few times. This CDR3 reads CASRDRGKGTQYF. CDR3 DNA: TGTGCCAGCAGGGACAGGGGAAAAGGGACCCAGTACTTC. The J gene is TRBJ2-5, the V gene TRBV6-4; 9 bases are a match to TRBD1. The germline gives CDR1 MRHNA, CDR2 SNTAGT. The CDR3 extends over 13 amino acids. V dropped 6 bases and J dropped 7; count of bases not matched to a gene: 6.

The CDR3 bases are TGTGCCAGCAGCTTAGTGGGGCAGTCCTATGGCTACACCTTC. Protein: CASSLVGQSYGYTF. The chain recombines TRBV7-2 with TRBJ1-2; maybe TRBD1 (5 bases). V was trimmed by 1 base and J by 4 bases, leaving 10 bases between them. The germline V gene encodes CDR1 SGHTA and CDR2 FQGNSA. The CDR3 totals 14 residues.

V usage is TRBV6-4 and J usage is TRBJ1-2; unclear D gene. Germline V gives CDR1 MRHNA, CDR2 SNTAGT. V lost 5 bases, J lost 7 bases, and 14 bases lay in between. There are 13 residues in the CDR3. The CDR3 here is CASSPDGVGGYTF. The CDR3 nucleotides read TGTGCCAGCAGTCCCGACGGGGTGGGTGGCTACACCTTC.

The CDR3 protein is CASSPGQGAYNEQFF. The CDR3 DNA is TGTGCCAGCAGCCCCGGACAGGGGGCTTACAATGAGCAGTTCTTC. V is TRBV4-2 and J is TRBJ2-1; 11 bases match TRBD1. This CDR3 contains 15 residues. Losses at the gene ends were 4 bases for V and 4 bases for J; bases not matched to a gene: 3. CDR1 is LGHNA, CDR2 YNFKEQ, per germline.